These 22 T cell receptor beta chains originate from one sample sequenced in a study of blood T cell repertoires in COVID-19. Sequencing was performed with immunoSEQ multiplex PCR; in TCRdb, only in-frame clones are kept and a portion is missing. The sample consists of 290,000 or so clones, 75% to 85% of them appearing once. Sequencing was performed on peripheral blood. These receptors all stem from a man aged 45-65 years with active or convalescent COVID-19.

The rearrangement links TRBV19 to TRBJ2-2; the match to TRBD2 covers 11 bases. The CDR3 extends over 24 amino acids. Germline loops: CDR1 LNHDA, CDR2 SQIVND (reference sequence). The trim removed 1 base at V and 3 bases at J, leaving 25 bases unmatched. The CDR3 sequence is CASSIGGTSGYTTNTNGDTGELFF. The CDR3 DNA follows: TGTGCCAGTAGTATAGGGGGGACTAGCGGATATACCACCAATACAAACGGGGACACCGGGGAGCTGTTTTTT.

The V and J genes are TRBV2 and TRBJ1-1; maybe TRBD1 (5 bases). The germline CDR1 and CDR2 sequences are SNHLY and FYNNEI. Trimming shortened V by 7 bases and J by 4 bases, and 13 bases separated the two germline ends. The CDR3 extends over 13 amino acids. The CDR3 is CASTRRGTTEAFF. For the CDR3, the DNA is TGTGCCAGCACCCGCCGGGGGACCACTGAAGCTTTCTTT.

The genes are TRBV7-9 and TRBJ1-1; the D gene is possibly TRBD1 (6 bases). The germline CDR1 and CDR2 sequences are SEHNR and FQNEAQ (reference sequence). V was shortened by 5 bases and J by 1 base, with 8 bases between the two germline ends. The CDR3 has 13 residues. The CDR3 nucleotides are TGTGCCAGCAGCAGACAGGAGAACACTGAAGCTTTCTTT. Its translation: CASSRQENTEAFF.

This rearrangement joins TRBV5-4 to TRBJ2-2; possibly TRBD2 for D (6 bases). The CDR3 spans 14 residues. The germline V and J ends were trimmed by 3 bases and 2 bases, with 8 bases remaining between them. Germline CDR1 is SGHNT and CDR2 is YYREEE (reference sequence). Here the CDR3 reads CASSSGLNTGELFF. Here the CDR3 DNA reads TGTGCCAGCAGCTCGGGACTTAACACCGGGGAGCTGTTTTTT.

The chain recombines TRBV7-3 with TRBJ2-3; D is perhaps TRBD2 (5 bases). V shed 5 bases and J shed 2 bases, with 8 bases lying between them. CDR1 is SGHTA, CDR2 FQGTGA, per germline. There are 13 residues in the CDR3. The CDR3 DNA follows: TGTGCCAGCAGCCTCGGGGTCACAGATACGCAGTATTTT. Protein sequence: CASSLGVTDTQYF.

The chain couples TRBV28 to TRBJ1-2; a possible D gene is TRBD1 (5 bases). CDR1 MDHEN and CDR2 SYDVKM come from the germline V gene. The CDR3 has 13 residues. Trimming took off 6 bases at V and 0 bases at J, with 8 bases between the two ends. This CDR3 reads CASRTETNYGYTF. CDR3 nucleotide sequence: TGTGCCAGCAGGACAGAGACTAACTATGGCTACACCTTC.

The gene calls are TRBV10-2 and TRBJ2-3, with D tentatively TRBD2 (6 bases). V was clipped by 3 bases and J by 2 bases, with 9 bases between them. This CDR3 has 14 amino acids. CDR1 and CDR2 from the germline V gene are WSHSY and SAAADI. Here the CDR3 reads CASSDAGFTDTQYF. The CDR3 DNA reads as TGCGCCAGCAGTGATGCGGGATTCACAGATACGCAGTATTTT.

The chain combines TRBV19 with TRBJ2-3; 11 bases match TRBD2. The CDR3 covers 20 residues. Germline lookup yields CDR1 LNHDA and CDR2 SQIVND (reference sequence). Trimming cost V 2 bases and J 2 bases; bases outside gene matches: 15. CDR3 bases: TGTGCCAGTAGTATAAAGCGTTCTAGCGGGAGGACCCCCTACACAGATACGCAGTATTTT. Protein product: CASSIKRSSGRTPYTDTQYF.

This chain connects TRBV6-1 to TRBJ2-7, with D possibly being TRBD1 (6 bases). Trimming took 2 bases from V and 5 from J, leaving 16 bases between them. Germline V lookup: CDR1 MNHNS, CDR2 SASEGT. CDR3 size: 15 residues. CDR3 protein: CASSETTGSYDEQYF. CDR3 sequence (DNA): TGTGCCAGCAGTGAAACCACAGGGTCGTACGACGAGCAGTACTTC.

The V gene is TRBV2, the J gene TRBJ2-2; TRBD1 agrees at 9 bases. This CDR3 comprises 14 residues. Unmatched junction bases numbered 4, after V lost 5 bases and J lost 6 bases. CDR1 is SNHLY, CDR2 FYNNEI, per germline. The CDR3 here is CASSTRTGAGELFF. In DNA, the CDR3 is TGTGCCAGCAGTACCCGGACAGGGGCCGGGGAGCTGTTTTTT.

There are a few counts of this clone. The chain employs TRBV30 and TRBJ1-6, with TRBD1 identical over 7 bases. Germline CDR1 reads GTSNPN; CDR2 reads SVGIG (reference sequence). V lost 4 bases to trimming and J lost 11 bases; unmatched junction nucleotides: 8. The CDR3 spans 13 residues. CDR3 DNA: TGTGCCTGGAATTTACAGGGGCGACCACCCCTCCACTTT. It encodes CAWNLQGRPPLHF.

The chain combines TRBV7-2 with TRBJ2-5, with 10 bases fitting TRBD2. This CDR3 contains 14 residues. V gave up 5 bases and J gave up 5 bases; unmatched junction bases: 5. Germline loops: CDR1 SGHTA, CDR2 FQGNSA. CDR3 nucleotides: TGTGCCAGCAGCGTCGAGCGGGAGGGGGAGACCCAGTACTTC. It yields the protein CASSVEREGETQYF.

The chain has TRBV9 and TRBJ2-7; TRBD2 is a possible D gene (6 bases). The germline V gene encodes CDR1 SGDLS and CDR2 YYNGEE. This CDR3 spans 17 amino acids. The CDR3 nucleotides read TGTTCTAAACGAGATGTGATAGCGGCGAATCCAACCTACGAGCAGTACTTC. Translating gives CSKRDVIAANPTYEQYF.

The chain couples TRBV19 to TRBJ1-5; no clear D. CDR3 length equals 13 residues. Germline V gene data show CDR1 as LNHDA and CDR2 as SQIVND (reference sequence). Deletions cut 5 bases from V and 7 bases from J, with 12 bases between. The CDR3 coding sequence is TGTGCCAGTAGTCCCTACCCGGGACAGCCCCAGCATTTT. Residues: CASSPYPGQPQHF. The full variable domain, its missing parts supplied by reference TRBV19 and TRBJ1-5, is DGGITQSPKYLFRKEGQNVTLSCEQNLNHDAMYWYRQDPGQGLRLIYYSQIVNDFQKGDIAEGYSVSREKKESFPLTVTSAQKNPTAFYLCASSPYPGQPQHFGDGTRLSIL.

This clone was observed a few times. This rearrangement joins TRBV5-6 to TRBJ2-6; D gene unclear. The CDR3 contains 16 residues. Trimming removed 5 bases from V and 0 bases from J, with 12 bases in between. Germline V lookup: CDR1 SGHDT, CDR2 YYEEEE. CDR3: CASRLTLSSGANVLTF. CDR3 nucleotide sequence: TGTGCCAGCAGGTTGACTCTTAGCTCTGGGGCCAACGTCCTGACTTTC.

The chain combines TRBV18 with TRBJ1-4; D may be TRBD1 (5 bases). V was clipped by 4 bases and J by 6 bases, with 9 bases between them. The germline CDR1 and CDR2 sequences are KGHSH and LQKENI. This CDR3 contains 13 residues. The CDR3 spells CASSHRRDEKLFF. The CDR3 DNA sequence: TGTGCCAGCTCACACAGGAGGGATGAAAAACTGTTTTTT.

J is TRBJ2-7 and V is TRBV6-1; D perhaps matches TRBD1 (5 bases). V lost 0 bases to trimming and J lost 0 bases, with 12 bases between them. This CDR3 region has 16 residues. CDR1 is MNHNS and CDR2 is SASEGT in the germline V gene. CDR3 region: CASSEALGANSYEQYF. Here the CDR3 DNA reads TGTGCCAGCAGTGAAGCGTTAGGGGCCAACTCCTACGAGCAGTACTTC.

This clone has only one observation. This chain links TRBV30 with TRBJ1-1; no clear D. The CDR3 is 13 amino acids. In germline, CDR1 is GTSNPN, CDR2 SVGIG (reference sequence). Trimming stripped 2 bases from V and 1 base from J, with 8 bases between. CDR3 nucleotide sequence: TGTGCCTGGAGTCAGTCCAGGAACACTGAAGCTTTCTTT. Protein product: CAWSQSRNTEAFF.

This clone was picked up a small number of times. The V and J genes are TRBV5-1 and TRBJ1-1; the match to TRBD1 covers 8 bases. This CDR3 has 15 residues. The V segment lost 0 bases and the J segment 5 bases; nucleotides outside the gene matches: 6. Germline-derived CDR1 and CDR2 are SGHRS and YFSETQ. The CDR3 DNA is TGCGCCAGCAGCTTGGAGTCAGGGGGCTTGACTGAAGCTTTCTTT. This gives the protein CASSLESGGLTEAFF.

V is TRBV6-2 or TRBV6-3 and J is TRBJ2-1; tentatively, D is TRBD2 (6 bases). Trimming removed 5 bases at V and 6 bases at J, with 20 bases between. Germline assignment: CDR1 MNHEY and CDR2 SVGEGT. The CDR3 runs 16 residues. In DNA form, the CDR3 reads TGTGCCAGCAGTACTGTTGGGCATGGACTAATCAATGAGCAGTTCTTC. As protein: CASSTVGHGLINEQFF.

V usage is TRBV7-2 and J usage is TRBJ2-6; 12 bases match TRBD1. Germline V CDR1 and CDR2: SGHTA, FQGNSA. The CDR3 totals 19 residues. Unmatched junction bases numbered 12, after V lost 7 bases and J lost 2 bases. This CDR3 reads CASKSPPGQGAPGANVLTF. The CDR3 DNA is TGTGCCAGCAAGAGTCCTCCGGGACAGGGGGCCCCTGGGGCCAACGTCCTGACTTTC.

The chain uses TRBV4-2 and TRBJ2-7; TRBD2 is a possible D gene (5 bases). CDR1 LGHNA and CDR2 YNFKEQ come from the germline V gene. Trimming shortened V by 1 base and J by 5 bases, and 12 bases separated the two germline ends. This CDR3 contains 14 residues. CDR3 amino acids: CASSQGARADEQYF. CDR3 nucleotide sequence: TGTGCCAGCAGCCAAGGAGCGAGGGCGGACGAGCAGTACTTC.